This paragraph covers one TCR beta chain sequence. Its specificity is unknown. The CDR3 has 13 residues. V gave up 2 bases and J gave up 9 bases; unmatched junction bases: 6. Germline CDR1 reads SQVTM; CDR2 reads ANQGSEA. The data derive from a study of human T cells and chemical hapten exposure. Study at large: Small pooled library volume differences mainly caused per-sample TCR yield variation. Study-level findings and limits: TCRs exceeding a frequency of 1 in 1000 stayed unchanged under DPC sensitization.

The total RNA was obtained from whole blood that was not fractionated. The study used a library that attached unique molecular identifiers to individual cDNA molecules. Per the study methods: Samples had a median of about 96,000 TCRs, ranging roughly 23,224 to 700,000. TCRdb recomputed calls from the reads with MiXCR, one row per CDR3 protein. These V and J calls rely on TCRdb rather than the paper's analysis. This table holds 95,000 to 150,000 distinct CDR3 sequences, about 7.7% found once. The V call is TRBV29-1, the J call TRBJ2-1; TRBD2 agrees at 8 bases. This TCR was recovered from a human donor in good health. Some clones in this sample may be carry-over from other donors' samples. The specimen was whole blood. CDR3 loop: CSVERTSLSEQFF. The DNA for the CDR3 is TGCAGCGTTGAACGGACTAGCCTGAGTGAGCAGTTCTTC.